This T cell receptor (beta chain) was obtained from a study of technical replicates of blood from a handful of donors. Clones were read by immunoSEQ multiplex PCR, and TCRdb kept only the in-frame ones, dropping some. This table holds 80,000 or so clones, approximately 94% found once. The CDR3 contains 13 residues. Trimming took off 4 bases at V and 10 bases at J, with 16 bases between the two ends. The germline CDR1 and CDR2 sequences are SEHNR and FQNEAQ (reference sequence). Sequencing was carried out using T cells isolated from PBMCs. The V gene is TRBV7-9, the J gene TRBJ1-2, with D unclear. The TCR comes from a human donor in good health. The CDR3 sequence: CASSSTPAQYYTF. The CDR3 DNA reads TGTGCCAGCAGCTCCACACCCGCACAGTACTACACCTTC.